This T cell receptor beta chain comes out of a study of blood T cell repertoires in COVID-19. The overall study: Samples of COVID-19 (acute and convalescent) were obtained from the United States, Italy and Spain. From T cells, B-cell-depleted T cells, or PBMCs came the material, which was cDNA or gDNA.

Under the authors' procedure: Amplification of reference gene primers provided the estimated nucleated cell counts. Assay used: immunoSEQ multiplex PCR; TCRdb lists only in-frame clones, some missing. D and trimming come from the DNA, and the V and J calls and clone size come from that table. Counted here are about 200,000 clones, 80% to 90% occurring once; the ten biggest clones make up roughly 9.7%. Sequencing was done on a sample of peripheral blood. This TCR was sampled from a human donor with active or convalescent COVID-19. The donor label of this sample is uncertain.

CDR3: CASSDRPGGSPLHF. The CDR3 nucleotides read TGTGCCAGCAGCGACCGACCGGGAGGATCACCCCTCCACTTT. The chain is built from TRBV6-5 and TRBJ1-6; unclear D gene. Germline V gene sequence: CDR1 MNHEY, CDR2 SVGAGI. This CDR3 is 14 amino acids long. Trimming pared 6 bases from V and 10 bases from J, leaving 16 bases between.